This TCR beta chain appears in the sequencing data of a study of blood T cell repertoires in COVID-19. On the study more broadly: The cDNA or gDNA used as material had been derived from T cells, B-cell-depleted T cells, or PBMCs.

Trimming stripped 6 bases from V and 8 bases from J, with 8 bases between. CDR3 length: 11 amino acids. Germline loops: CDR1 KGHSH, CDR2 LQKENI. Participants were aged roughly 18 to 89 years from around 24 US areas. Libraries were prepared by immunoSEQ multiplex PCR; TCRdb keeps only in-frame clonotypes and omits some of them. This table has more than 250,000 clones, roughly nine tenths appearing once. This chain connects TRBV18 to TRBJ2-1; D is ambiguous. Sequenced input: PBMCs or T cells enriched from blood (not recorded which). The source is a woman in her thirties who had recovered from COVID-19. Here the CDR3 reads CASSPSYEQFF. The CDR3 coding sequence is TGTGCCAGCTCCCCTTCGTATGAGCAGTTCTTC.